The subject of this entry is one T cell receptor beta chain. These data are taken from a study of T cell responses to AZD1222 COVID-19 vaccine. Data came from immunoSEQ multiplex PCR; TCRdb stores just in-frame clones and leaves some out. The sample includes fewer than 130,000 clones, 70% to 90% of them seen just once. Second doses were pooled across both intervals (about 4 or about 12 weeks). Germline V gene data show CDR1 as SGHVS and CDR2 as FNYEAQ. The V gene lost 3 bases and the J gene lost 9 bases, with 9 bases spanning the gap. The CDR3 is made up of 11 amino acids. This sequence was found in an adult who received the AZD1222 COVID-19 vaccine. Here the sequenced sample was peripheral blood, taken 28 days after the second AZD1222 dose. The chain combines TRBV7-6 with TRBJ2-7; tentatively, D is TRBD1 or TRBD2 (5 bases each). The CDR3 protein is CASSLGTRQYF. The CDR3 DNA sequence: TGTGCCAGCAGCTTGGGGACCCGGCAGTACTTC.